One and the same sample provided the 17 T cell receptor beta chains below, sequenced in a study of T-cell memory formation after mild COVID-19 listed by TCRdb under 2021. The library came from 5' RACE. TCRdb names Illumina NovaSeq 6000 as the instrument used. The public reads were run again by TCRdb, first through fastp at Q25 and then through MiXCR, and only productive beta chains were kept. Here each entry gathers all rows of one CDR3 protein and keeps the most common genes and DNA. This sample has 550,000 to 650,000 distinct CDR3 sequences in its table, and 17% of those were observed once. Roughly 8.2% of the sample is held by the ten biggest clonotypes. Sequenced: PBMCs or a T cell subset sorted from them (not recorded which). The receptors stem from an adult woman who had mild COVID-19 (a few samples of this study predate the infection). The sample titles of this study are shuffled in the database, so cell type and time point are left out; the donor was told from shared clones.

This clonotype has only a few counts. The chain has TRBV30 and TRBJ2-1; 11 nucleotides line up with TRBD2. Germline CDR1 and CDR2: GTSNPN and SVGIG (reference sequence). The CDR3 has 16 residues. With V trimmed by 3 bases and J by 3 bases, 7 bases remained unmatched. The CDR3 coding sequence is TGTGCCTGGAGATCGACTAGCGGGATTAGCTACAATGAGCAGTTCTTC. As protein: CAWRSTSGISYNEQFF.

This chain links TRBV3-1 with TRBJ1-2, with a possible D match to TRBD1 (5 bases). Germline-derived CDR1 and CDR2 are LGHDT and YNNKEL (reference sequence). The V end lost 1 base, the J end lost 3 bases, and 9 bases lay between the germline ends. The CDR3 is 14 amino acids. CDR3 loop: CASSQGDSYYGYTF. For the CDR3, the DNA is TGTGCCAGCAGCCAAGGAGACAGCTACTATGGCTACACCTTC. Together with reference TRBV3-1 and TRBJ1-2, the CDR3 gives the full variable domain: DTAVSQTPKYLVTQMGNDKSIKCEQNLGHDTMYWYKQDSKKFLKIMFSYNNKELIINETVPNRFSPKSPDKAHLNLHINSLELGDSAVYFCASSQGDSYYGYTFGSGTRLTVV.

This clonotype showed up just a few times. The gene calls are TRBV4-2 and TRBJ2-1; 10 bases line up with TRBD2. The CDR3 extends over 16 amino acids. The V gene end was trimmed by 2 bases and the J gene end by 6 bases; junction bases not matched to a gene: 7. CDR1 and CDR2 from the germline V gene are LGHNA and YNFKEQ. The chain's CDR3 is CASSQQLAGWGNEQFF. The DNA of the CDR3 is TGTGCCAGCAGCCAACAACTAGCGGGATGGGGCAATGAGCAGTTCTTC.

This clonotype occurred a few times. The chain carries TRBV6-1 and TRBJ2-3; unclear D gene. There are 12 residues in the CDR3. V dropped 2 bases and J dropped 2 bases, with 2 bases sitting between them. Looked up from germline, CDR1 is MNHNS and CDR2 is SASEGT. The CDR3 coding sequence is TGTGCCAGCAGTGAAATCACAGATACGCAGTATTTT. Amino acids: CASSEITDTQYF.

The V gene is TRBV7-3, the J gene TRBJ2-3; 8 bases match TRBD2. The CDR3 sequence is 16 residues long. With V trimmed by 5 bases and J by 2 bases, 9 bases remained unmatched. In germline, CDR1 is SGHTA, CDR2 FQGTGA. CDR3 protein: CASSQVRSGATDTQYF. The CDR3 nucleotides read TGTGCCAGCAGCCAAGTGCGTAGCGGGGCCACAGATACGCAGTATTTT.

This clonotype has only a few counts. The gene calls are TRBV29-1 and TRBJ2-1, with TRBD2 matching 9 bases. The V segment lost 4 bases and the J segment 5 bases; nucleotides outside the gene matches: 6. CDR1 and CDR2 from the germline V gene are SQVTM and ANQGSEA. The CDR3 runs to 14 residues. CDR3 amino acids: CSVGPRLADNEQFF. CDR3 in DNA: TGCAGCGTTGGGCCGAGACTAGCGGACAATGAGCAGTTCTTC.

This clonotype has more than one count but fewer than ten. CDR3 coding DNA: TGTGCCAGCAGTTACTATTCGACCGGCTCAGGCACTGAAGCTTTCTTT. Its protein product is CASSYYSTGSGTEAFF. J is TRBJ1-1 and V is TRBV6-2 or TRBV6-3; D call uncertain. V lost 1 base and J lost 4, with 16 bases in between. This CDR3 spans 16 amino acids. CDR1 and CDR2 (germline): MNHEY, SVGEGT.

This clonotype was counted only a few times. The rearrangement joins TRBV9 to TRBJ2-2; D gene unclear. V dropped 1 base and J dropped 2 bases, with 21 bases sitting between them. This CDR3 contains 19 residues. Per germline, CDR1 SGDLS and CDR2 YYNGEE. CDR3 amino acids: CASSVPPGSAYHNTGELFF. In DNA, the CDR3 is TGTGCCAGCAGCGTACCCCCGGGCTCGGCATACCATAACACCGGGGAGCTGTTTTTT.

The chain couples TRBV6-2 or TRBV6-3 to TRBJ1-5; D unresolved. The CDR3 extends over 18 amino acids. Deletions cut 1 base from V and 0 bases from J, with 16 bases between. Germline CDR1 is MNHEY and CDR2 is SVGEGT. The CDR3 loop reads CASSYYGSSSNSNQPQHF. Here the CDR3 DNA reads TGTGCCAGCAGTTACTATGGAAGTTCAAGCAATAGCAATCAGCCCCAGCATTTT.

As to this clonotype: One base away lies a much larger clone, so this may be a sequencing read error. V is TRBV6-2 or TRBV6-3 and J is TRBJ2-7, with D hard to call. The CDR3 runs to 10 residues. V was cut by 6 bases and J by 1 base, with 1 base left in between. From germline, CDR1 is MNHEY and CDR2 SVGEGT. The CDR3 here is CASRSYEQYF. CDR3 nucleotide sequence: TGTGCCAGCAGATCCTACGAGCAGTACTTC.

This chain connects TRBV28 to TRBJ2-3; 10 bases line up with TRBD1. The trim removed 2 bases at V and 5 bases at J, leaving 4 bases unmatched. The germline CDR1 and CDR2 sequences are MDHEN and SYDVKM. The CDR3 has 15 residues. The CDR3 DNA reads as TGTGCCAGCAGTTTAGGGGACAGGGGTAGAGATACGCAGTATTTT. Its protein product is CASSLGDRGRDTQYF.

The chain combines TRBV12-3 or TRBV12-4 with TRBJ2-3, with 7 bases identical to TRBD2. CDR3 length: 14 amino acids. After removal of 5 bases from V and 2 bases from J, the junction contained 4 bases not matched to a gene. This CDR3 is CASSASGTTDTQYF. Written as DNA, the CDR3 is TGTGCCAGCAGTGCCAGCGGGACCACAGATACGCAGTATTTT.

The chain combines TRBV12-3 or TRBV12-4 with TRBJ2-7; D might be TRBD1 (5 bases). The CDR3 length is 12 residues. Trimming removed 3 bases from V and 6 bases from J, with 9 bases in between. CDR3 nucleotides: TGTGCCAGCAGTTTTGCAGGGCTCGAGCAGTACTTC. Translation: CASSFAGLEQYF.

This clonotype was recorded a few times. The gene calls are TRBV30 and TRBJ2-3; D remains unclear. The CDR3 contains 15 residues. Germline V gene data show CDR1 as GTSNPN and CDR2 as SVGIG (reference sequence). Trimming took off 1 base at V and 0 bases at J, with 11 bases between the two ends. Here the CDR3 reads CAWSGGLASTDTQYF. The DNA of the CDR3 is TGTGCCTGGAGTGGGGGTTTGGCGAGCACAGATACGCAGTATTTT. Together with reference TRBV30 and TRBJ2-3, the CDR3 gives the full variable domain: SQTIHQWPATLVQPVGSPLSLECTVEGTSNPNLYWYRQAAGRGLQLLFYSVGIGQISSEVPQNLSASRPQDRQFILSSKKLLLSDSGFYLCAWSGGLASTDTQYFGPGTRLTVL.

The sample holds a few counts of this clonotype. This chain uses TRBV7-6 with TRBJ1-4, with 7 nucleotides matching TRBD1. V lost 3 bases to trimming and J lost 2 bases; unmatched junction nucleotides: 3. Per the germline V gene, CDR1 is SGHVS and CDR2 is FNYEAQ. The CDR3 length is 15 residues. The CDR3 region has the DNA TGTGCCAGCAGCTTCGAACAGGGGACTAATGAAAAACTGTTTTTT. Translation gives CASSFEQGTNEKLFF. Supplemented by reference TRBV7-6 and TRBJ1-4, the full variable domain reads GAGVSQSPRYKVTKRGQDVALRCDPISGHVSLYWYRQALGQGPEFLTYFNYEAQQDKSGLPNDRFSAERPEGSISTLTIQRTEQRDSAMYRCASSFEQGTNEKLFFGSGTQLSVL.

This sequence joins TRBV4-3 and TRBJ2-1; a weak D match, TRBD1 (5 bases). CDR1 LGHNA and CDR2 YSLEER come from the germline V gene. Trimming removed 1 base at V and 9 bases at J, with 13 bases between. The CDR3 runs to 14 residues. CDR3 DNA: TGCGCCAGCAGCCAAGTTGCAGGGTTCGGTGAGCAGTTCTTC. This translates into CASSQVAGFGEQFF.

This clonotype was seen repeatedly, ten times or more. The chain is built from TRBV4-2 and TRBJ2-1, with 9 bases identical to TRBD2. CDR1 is LGHNA and CDR2 is YNFKEQ in the germline V gene. The CDR3 sequence is 15 residues long. V dropped 0 bases and J dropped 6; count of bases not matched to a gene: 3. In DNA, the CDR3 is TGTGCCAGCAGCCAAGAGCGGGGGGGCTTCAATGAGCAGTTCTTC. It yields the protein CASSQERGGFNEQFF.